This entry lists 10 T cell receptor beta chains sequenced from one sample in a study of quantifying T cell responses using KT2 cells (dated by TCRdb to 2016 to 2017). Looking at the study overall: RNA was DNase-treated and reverse transcribed with TCR alpha and beta constant-region primers, mostly using SuperScript III.

To prepare the library, UMI-ligation and nested PCR was applied. Sequencing instrument: Illumina MiSeq. A single-stranded oligonucleotide carrying the Illumina SP2 sequence and a UMI was ligated to the cDNA 3' end using T4 RNA ligase 1. PCR1 used around 4 cycles (98 degrees C 15 s, 69 degrees C 30 s, 72 degrees C 40 s), and the beta primer was an equimolar mix of RC1.1 and RC1.2 that covered TRBC1 and TRBC2. TCRdb itself trimmed the public reads at Q25 with fastp, ran MiXCR and retained productive beta chains. CDR3 protein sequences are deduplicated, and each keeps its most common genes and DNA. For this sample there are approximately 41,000 distinct CDR3 sequences; about 15% appear just once. Approximately 47% of the sample comes from the top ten. Material: PBMCs spiked with cells of the T cell clone KT2. The receptors were gathered from a human donor.

The chain joins TRBV25-1 to TRBJ1-2, with D unclear. V gave up 6 bases and J gave up 6 bases, with 23 bases separating them. This CDR3 has 16 amino acids. Looked up from germline, CDR1 is MGHDK and CDR2 is SYGVNS. The CDR3 coding sequence is TGTGCCAGCAGCTCGGTGGTTATGGGCCTTCGGGATGGCTACACCTTC. The encoded protein is CASSSVVMGLRDGYTF.

In this sample, this clonotype turned up many times. The chain combines TRBV20-1 with TRBJ2-7; D is tentatively TRBD1 or TRBD2 (5 bases each). The V end was cut by 4 bases, the J end by 3 bases, with 16 bases between. CDR3 length: 14 residues. Germline V gene data show CDR1 as DFQATT and CDR2 as SNEGSKA (reference sequence). The CDR3 DNA reads TGCAGTGCTACAAAGGGGATTGACTACTACGAGCAGTACTTC. Amino acids: CSATKGIDYYEQYF.

This clonotype was seen more than once but under ten times. The V and J genes are TRBV27 and TRBJ2-5; D not certain. The V end lost 3 bases, the J end lost 4 bases, and 24 bases lay between the germline ends. There are 18 residues in the CDR3. CDR1 is MNHEY, CDR2 SMNVEV, per germline (reference sequence). The CDR3 sequence is CASSLVPRRSLARETQYF. The CDR3 bases are TGTGCCAGCAGTTTGGTCCCCCGACGCAGTCTCGCCCGAGAGACCCAGTACTTC.

This chain joins TRBV5-4 and TRBJ2-7, with D possibly being TRBD1 or TRBD2 (5 bases each). The CDR3 spans 13 residues. Trimming shortened V by 0 bases and J by 7 bases, and 11 bases separated the two germline ends. Germline V gene lookup returns CDR1 SGHNT and CDR2 YYREEE (reference sequence). This CDR3 is CASSLVPREEQYF. CDR3 sequence (DNA): TGTGCCAGCAGCTTGGTCCCCAGGGAGGAGCAGTACTTC.

For the CDR3, the DNA is TGTGCCAGCAGCTTAAAGATCGCTGGACAGACCAATCAGCCCCAGCATTTT. It encodes CASSLKIAGQTNQPQHF. V usage is TRBV7-3 and J usage is TRBJ1-5; the D gene is possibly TRBD1 (6 bases). Germline CDR1 and CDR2: SGHTA and FQGTGA. The CDR3 extends over 17 amino acids. Trimming left V 1 base short and J 3 bases short, with 16 bases between.

A few counts support this clonotype. The CDR3 region is CASSLMGIFSGANVLTF. CDR3 sequence (DNA): TGTGCCAGCAGCTTGATGGGCATATTCTCTGGGGCCAACGTCCTGACTTTC. The chain links TRBV5-6 to TRBJ2-6; D unclear. The germline V gene has CDR1 SGHDT and CDR2 YYEEEE. Trimming left V 1 base short and J 0 bases short, with 11 bases between. The CDR3 runs 17 residues.

This clonotype was detected a few times. The J gene is TRBJ2-1, the V gene TRBV7-2; D uncertain. Trimming stripped 4 bases from V and 7 bases from J, with 8 bases between. The CDR3 is made up of 12 amino acids. Germline CDR1 reads SGHTA; CDR2 reads FQGNSA. The CDR3 spells CASSYGRNEQFF. The CDR3 nucleotides read TGTGCCAGCAGCTACGGACGGAATGAGCAGTTCTTC. Full variable domain (rest looked up from reference TRBV7-2 and TRBJ2-1): GAGVSQSPSNKVTEKGKDVELRCDPISGHTALYWYRQSLGQGLEFLIYFQGNSAPDKSGLPSDRFSAERTGGSVSTLTIQRTQQEDSAVYLCASSYGRNEQFFGPGTRLTVL.

The rearrangement uses TRBV7-9 and TRBJ2-1; 13 positions match TRBD2. CDR3 length: 16 residues. J lost 5 bases, V lost 7 bases, and 8 bases had no gene match. Germline assignment: CDR1 SEHNR and CDR2 FQNEAQ (reference sequence). The CDR3 loop reads CASIGVGTSGDNEQFF. The CDR3 coding sequence is TGTGCCAGCATCGGGGTGGGGACTAGCGGGGACAATGAGCAGTTCTTC.

This clonotype turned up a few times. The CDR3 sequence is CASSPGLGNEQFF. DNA for the CDR3: TGTGCCAGCAGCCCCGGCCTTGGGAATGAGCAGTTCTTC. The chain couples TRBV7-8 to TRBJ2-1, with D uncertain. The CDR3 runs to 13 residues. Trimming pared 5 bases from V and 7 bases from J, leaving 12 bases between. Looked up from germline, CDR1 is SGHVS and CDR2 is FQNEAQ. Combining the CDR3 with reference TRBV7-8 and TRBJ2-1 gives the whole variable domain GAGVSQSPRYKVAKRGQDVALRCDPISGHVSLFWYQQALGQGPEFLTYFQNEAQLDKSGLPSDRFFAERPEGSVSTLKIQRTQQEDSAVYLCASSPGLGNEQFFGPGTRLTVL.

This clonotype was observed a few times. The rearrangement joins TRBV7-9 to TRBJ1-5; D is uncertain. This CDR3 comprises 14 residues. Per the germline V gene, CDR1 is SEHNR and CDR2 is FQNEAQ (reference sequence). V lost 3 bases to trimming and J lost 4 bases, with 10 bases between them. The CDR3 DNA is TGTGCCAGCAGCTTTGGGCAGCCGAATCAGCCCCAGCATTTT. It codes for CASSFGQPNQPQHF.